The clone carrying this T cell receptor (beta chain) was seen only once. Assay used: immunoSEQ multiplex PCR; TCRdb lists only in-frame clones, some missing. The data contain under 95,000 clones, 90% to 95% of them singletons. The data were obtained in a study of blood T cell repertoires in COVID-19. This CDR3 has 15 residues. Looked up from germline, CDR1 is MNHEY and CDR2 is SVGAGI. Germline trimming cut 5 bases from V and 0 bases from J; bases unmatched to any gene: 5. This clonotype was obtained from a woman between 50 and 59 years old in a cohort sampled during active COVID-19. J is TRBJ2-3 and V is TRBV6-5, with 7 positions matching TRBD2. Input material: peripheral blood. CDR3 nucleotide sequence: TGTGCCAGCAGTCCTCTAGCGGCTAGCACAGATACGCAGTATTTT. Translating gives CASSPLAASTDTQYF.